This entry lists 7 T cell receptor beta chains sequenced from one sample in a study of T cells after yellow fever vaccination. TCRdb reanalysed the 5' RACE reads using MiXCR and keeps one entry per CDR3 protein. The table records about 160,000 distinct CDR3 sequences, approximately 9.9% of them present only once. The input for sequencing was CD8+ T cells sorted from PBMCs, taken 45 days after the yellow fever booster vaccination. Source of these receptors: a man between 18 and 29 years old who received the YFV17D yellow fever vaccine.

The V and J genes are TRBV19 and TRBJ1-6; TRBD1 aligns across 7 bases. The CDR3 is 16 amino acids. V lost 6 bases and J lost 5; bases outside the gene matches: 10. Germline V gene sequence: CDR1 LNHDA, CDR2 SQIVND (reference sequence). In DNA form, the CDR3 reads TGTGCCAGTAGGGGGGACAGCAAGGGACATAATTCACCCCTCCACTTT. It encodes CASRGDSKGHNSPLHF.

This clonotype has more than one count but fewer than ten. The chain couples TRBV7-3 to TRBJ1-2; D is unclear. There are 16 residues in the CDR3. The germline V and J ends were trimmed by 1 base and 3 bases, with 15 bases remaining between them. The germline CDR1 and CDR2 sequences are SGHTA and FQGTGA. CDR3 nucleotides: TGTGCCAGCAGCTTAAATCCGGCCTCGGATTACTATGGCTACACCTTC. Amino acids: CASSLNPASDYYGYTF.

This CDR3 reads CASSRTSGGWGADTQYF. The CDR3 DNA reads TGTGCCAGCAGCCGGACTAGCGGGGGGTGGGGCGCAGATACGCAGTATTTT. This sequence joins TRBV7-8 and TRBJ2-3; TRBD2 matches at 14 bases. The V gene end was trimmed by 5 bases and the J gene end by 4 bases; junction bases not matched to a gene: 8. Germline CDR1 is SGHVS and CDR2 is FQNEAQ. This CDR3 has 17 residues.

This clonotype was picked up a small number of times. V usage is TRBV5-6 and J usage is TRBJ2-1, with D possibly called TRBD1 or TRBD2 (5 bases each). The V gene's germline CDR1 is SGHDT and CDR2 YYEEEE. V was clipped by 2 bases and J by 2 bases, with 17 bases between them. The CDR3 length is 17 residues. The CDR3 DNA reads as TGTGCCAGCAGCTTATCGATCGGGGACCTCGCCTACAATGAGCAGTTCTTC. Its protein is CASSLSIGDLAYNEQFF.

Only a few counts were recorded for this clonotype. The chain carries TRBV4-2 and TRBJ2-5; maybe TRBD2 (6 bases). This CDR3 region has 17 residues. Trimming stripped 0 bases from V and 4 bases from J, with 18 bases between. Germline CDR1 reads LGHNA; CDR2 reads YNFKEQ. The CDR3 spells CASSQDWRLESTETQYF. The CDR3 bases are TGTGCCAGCAGCCAAGACTGGAGACTAGAGTCTACAGAGACCCAGTACTTC.

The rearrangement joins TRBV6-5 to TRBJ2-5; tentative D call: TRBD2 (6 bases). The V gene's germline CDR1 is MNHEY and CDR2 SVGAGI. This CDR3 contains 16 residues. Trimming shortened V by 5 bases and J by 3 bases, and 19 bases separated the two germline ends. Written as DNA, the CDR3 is TGTGCCAGCAGTCTCACGACCTGGGACTTTAAAGAGACCCAGTACTTC. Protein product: CASSLTTWDFKETQYF.

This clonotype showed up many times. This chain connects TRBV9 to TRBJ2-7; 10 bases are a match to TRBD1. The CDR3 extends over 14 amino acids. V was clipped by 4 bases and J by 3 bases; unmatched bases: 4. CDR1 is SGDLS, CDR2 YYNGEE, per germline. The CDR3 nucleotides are TGTGCCAGCAGCTCCGGACAGGGGGACTACGAGCAGTACTTC. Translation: CASSSGQGDYEQYF.